This is a list of T cell receptor beta chains from one sample in a study of T cell responses to AZD1222 COVID-19 vaccine. Sequenced by immunoSEQ multiplex PCR; TCRdb stores in-frame clones only, minus some. The sample carries around 130,000 clones, over 85% recorded once. The material was peripheral blood, obtained on day 0 of AZD1222 vaccination. These receptors all stem from an adult in good health. Both conserved end residues are part of each CDR3. A D gene is named only where the DNA matches it firmly. Not all rows give a size; the values are once, few, many and, for expanded clones, a class.

size	V	D	J	CDR3	DNA
NA	TRBV30	NA	TRBJ1-1	CAWTQGRAGMNTEAFF	TGTGCCTGGACCCAGGGGCGCGCGGGGATGAACACTGAAGCTTTCTTT
NA	TRBV27	NA	TRBJ2-1	CASRVSVVDEQFF	TGTGCCAGCAGAGTTTCGGTTGTAGATGAGCAGTTCTTC
few	TRBV27	NA	TRBJ1-2	CASTPGRVGGGYTF	TGTGCCAGCACCCCTGGCAGGGTGGGGGGCGGCTACACCTTC
NA	TRBV5-6	TRBD1	TRBJ1-2	CASSFRDRGLYGYTF	TGTGCCAGCAGCTTCCGGGACAGGGGGCTCTATGGCTACACCTTC
NA	TRBV2	TRBD1	TRBJ2-7	CASSDTGDDSYEQYF	TGTGCCAGCAGCGATACAGGGGACGACTCCTACGAGCAGTACTTC
NA	TRBV28	NA	TRBJ2-7	CASSRDLSDNEQYF	TGTGCCAGCAGCCGGGACCTATCGGACAACGAGCAGTACTTC
NA	TRBV6-1	NA	TRBJ2-5	CASSEWDLTQETQYF	TGTGCCAGCAGTGAATGGGATCTTACCCAAGAGACCCAGTACTTC
NA	TRBV29-1	NA	TRBJ2-3	CSAGKGSTDTQYF	TGCAGCGCCGGGAAAGGGAGCACAGATACGCAGTATTTT
NA	TRBV5-1	NA	TRBJ1-1	CASSQKTGAAEAFF	TGCGCCAGCAGCCAGAAGACAGGTGCGGCTGAAGCTTTCTTT
NA	TRBV6-1	NA	TRBJ1-3	CASSEKSGGVGGWPVTIYF	TGTGCCAGCAGTGAAAAAAGTGGCGGGGTTGGAGGGTGGCCGGTCACCATATATTTT
NA	TRBV30	NA	TRBJ1-1	CALGGVMPEAFF	TGTGCCTTGGGCGGGGTCATGCCTGAAGCTTTCTTT
NA	TRBV5-1	TRBD1	TRBJ2-7	CASSLAGTGYEQYF	TGCGCCAGCAGCTTGGCCGGGACAGGCTACGAGCAGTACTTC
NA	TRBV7-3	TRBD1	TRBJ1-2	CASSPRTGGGETF	TGTGCCAGCAGCCCCCGGACAGGGGGGGGCGAGACCTTC
NA	TRBV6-2/TRBV6-3	NA	TRBJ2-7	CASSYRAYEQYF	TGTGCCAGCAGTTACCGTGCCTACGAGCAGTACTTC
NA	TRBV3-1/TRBV3-2	TRBD1	TRBJ2-7	CASSQEWGRGTHEQYF	TGTGCCAGCAGCCAAGAGTGGGGCAGGGGGACCCACGAGCAGTACTTC
NA	TRBV3-1/TRBV3-2	TRBD1	TRBJ1-4	CASSQDPGTDEKLFF	TGTGCCAGCAGCCAAGATCCCGGGACAGACGAAAAACTGTTTTTT
NA	TRBV27	NA	TRBJ1-1	CASSISIRGNTEAFF	TGTGCCAGCAGCATTTCGATCAGGGGAAACACTGAAGCTTTCTTT
few	TRBV6-5	TRBD1	TRBJ2-7	CASTEEPGQGYEQYF	TGTGCCAGCACGGAGGAGCCGGGACAGGGTTACGAGCAGTACTTC
once	TRBV19	TRBD2	TRBJ2-3	CASSYPSGPRTDTQYF	TGTGCCAGTAGCTACCCTAGCGGGCCTAGAACAGATACGCAGTATTTT
NA	TRBV1	NA	TRBJ1-2	CTSSHNRQGLRGYTF	TGCACCAGCAGCCACAATCGACAGGGGTTACGGGGCTACACCTTC
NA	TRBV7-9	NA	TRBJ1-3	CASSSPWSSGNTIYF	TGTGCCAGCAGCTCTCCGTGGAGCTCTGGAAACACCATATATTTT
NA	TRBV28	TRBD1	TRBJ1-1	CASSSPYRGTEAFF	TGTGCCAGCAGTTCCCCCTACAGGGGCACTGAAGCTTTCTTT
NA	TRBV6-5	NA	TRBJ1-1	CASSYSWGVSTEAFF	TGTGCCAGCAGTTACTCGTGGGGTGTGAGCACTGAAGCTTTCTTT
NA	TRBV7-2	NA	TRBJ1-1	CASTLRGGTEAFF	TGTGCCAGCACCCTTCGAGGGGGTACTGAAGCTTTCTTT
NA	TRBV18	TRBD2	TRBJ2-3	CASSSGLESTDTQYF	TGTGCCAGCTCATCGGGACTAGAGAGCACAGATACGCAGTATTTT
NA	TRBV7-9	TRBD1	TRBJ1-5	CASSLASGQGNQPQHF	TGTGCCAGCAGCTTAGCTTCGGGACAGGGGAATCAGCCCCAGCATTTT
NA	TRBV7-9	NA	TRBJ2-3	CASSLTGLSTDTQYF	TGTGCCAGCAGCTTAACTGGACTGAGCACAGATACGCAGTATTTT
NA	TRBV4-2	NA	TRBJ2-2	CASSQERGTGELFF	TGTGCCAGCAGCCAAGAACGGGGTACCGGGGAGCTGTTTTTT
once	TRBV19	NA	TRBJ2-7	CASSSGPTSLEQYF	TGTGCCAGTAGTAGTGGCCCAACGTCCCTCGAGCAGTACTTC
NA	TRBV19	NA	TRBJ2-1	CASSQILVRNEQFF	TGTGCCAGTAGCCAGATACTAGTTAGGAATGAGCAGTTCTTC
NA	TRBV28	NA	TRBJ1-2	CASSGRGSNYGYTF	TGTGCCAGCAGTGGGAGAGGGTCTAACTATGGCTACACCTTC
NA	TRBV11-3	TRBD2	TRBJ2-1	CASSLLAGVNEQFF	TGTGCCAGCAGCTTACTAGCGGGAGTCAATGAGCAGTTCTTC
NA	TRBV7-6	TRBD2	TRBJ2-4	CASSLGSASGRNIQYF	TGTGCCAGCAGCTTAGGTTCGGCTAGCGGGAGAAACATTCAGTACTTC
NA	TRBV2	NA	TRBJ2-7	CASRGMTYEQYF	TGTGCCAGCAGGGGCATGACATACGAGCAGTACTTC
NA	TRBV20-1	TRBD2	TRBJ2-3	CSASTLAGWLDTQYF	TGCAGTGCTAGTACGCTAGCGGGTTGGTTAGATACGCAGTATTTT
NA	TRBV7-2	NA	TRBJ1-5	CASSLALGGLGQPQHF	TGTGCCAGCAGCTTAGCGCTTGGAGGGCTGGGTCAGCCCCAGCATTTT
NA	TRBV9	NA	TRBJ1-2	CASSVDQGTNYGYTF	TGTGCCAGCAGCGTAGACCAGGGAACTAACTATGGCTACACCTTC
NA	TRBV28	TRBD1	TRBJ2-7	CASSPLRDRGHEQYF	TGTGCCAGCAGCCCTTTACGGGACAGGGGGCACGAGCAGTACTTC
NA	TRBV30	NA	TRBJ2-6	CAWRDGLFAYSGANVLTF	TGTGCCTGGAGAGATGGACTTTTTGCTTACTCTGGGGCCAACGTCCTGACTTTC
NA	TRBV6-2/TRBV6-3	NA	TRBJ2-7	CASSPWTVSISSYEQYF	TGTGCCAGCAGTCCCTGGACGGTCAGCATAAGCTCCTACGAGCAGTACTTC
NA	TRBV6-5	NA	TRBJ1-5	CASSPGNQPQHF	TGTGCCAGCAGCCCAGGAAATCAGCCCCAGCATTTT
NA	TRBV5-8	NA	TRBJ2-5	CASSLYGTGRGETQYF	TGTGCCAGCAGCTTGTACGGGACCGGGCGCGGAGAGACCCAGTACTTC
NA	TRBV5-1	NA	TRBJ1-3	CASSLEAAASGNTIYF	TGCGCCAGCAGCTTGGAGGCAGCCGCCTCTGGAAACACCATATATTTT
NA	TRBV28	NA	TRBJ1-2	CASSFRVPTGYTF	TGTGCCAGCAGTTTCAGGGTCCCGACGGGCTACACCTTC